This T cell receptor (beta chain) was identified during a study of T-cell reconstitution after alpha-beta-depleted transplantation in children. For TCRbeta, the library was prepared with unique molecular identifiers. In TCRdb, the PCR reads were re-called with MiXCR into one record per CDR3 protein. Among around 400,000 distinct CDR3 sequences listed, roughly a tenth were seen once. This clonotype showed up just a few times. The material sequenced was PBMCs from the stem cell graft donor, taken from the stem cell graft. The receptor was isolated from a human donor who donated a stem cell graft to a child with acute myeloid leukemia.

CDR3 DNA: TGCAGTGCTAGAGATAGAAGCAACCAAGAGACCCAGTACTTC. It translates to CSARDRSNQETQYF. The J gene is TRBJ2-5, the V gene TRBV20-1; D gene unclear. CDR3 length: 14 residues. Germline values: CDR1 DFQATT, CDR2 SNEGSKA (reference sequence). The germline V and J ends were trimmed by 0 bases and 0 bases, with 8 bases remaining between them.